This T cell receptor (beta chain) appears in the sequencing data of a study of T cell repertoires in cytomegalovirus infection. Concerning this clonotype itself: Its antigen is unidentified.

TCRdb itself ran the reads through MiXCR, one entry per CDR3 protein. The sample gives just over 450,000 distinct CDR3 sequences, under 55% of which show up once; around 45% is in the top ten. The CDR3 totals 16 residues. Germline lookup yields CDR1 MDHEN and CDR2 SYDVKM. V was clipped by 4 bases and J by 2 bases; unmatched bases: 6. Sequenced here: cultured PBMCs, sampled from culture after CMV antigen stimulation. The V gene is TRBV28, the J gene TRBJ2-3; 10 bases agree with TRBD2. The source is a human donor in good health (CMV status not recorded). Some clones in this sample may be carry-over from other donors' samples. The CDR3: CASSSLAGVITDTQYF. The CDR3 DNA sequence: TGTGCCAGCAGTTCCCTAGCGGGGGTTATCACAGATACGCAGTATTTT.